This record concerns one T cell receptor beta chain sequence. This specimen comes from a study of T cell clones after liver transplantation. Assay used: immunoSEQ multiplex PCR; TCRdb lists only in-frame clones, some missing. The data show fewer than 85,000 clones, 70% to 90% seen once. The input for sequencing was CD4+ T cells from blood, taken at the 22-month timepoint. The source is a human patient who received a liver transplant. T cells may partly derive from the graft donor.

The CDR3 is CASGGQRGSYNEQFF. The CDR3 DNA sequence: TGTGCCAGTGGGGGGCAGCGGGGGTCCTACAATGAGCAGTTCTTC. The V gene is TRBV19, the J gene TRBJ2-1; 8 bases agree with TRBD2. There are 15 residues in the CDR3. Unmatched junction bases numbered 7, after V lost 8 bases and J lost 1 base. Per germline, CDR1 LNHDA and CDR2 SQIVND (reference sequence).